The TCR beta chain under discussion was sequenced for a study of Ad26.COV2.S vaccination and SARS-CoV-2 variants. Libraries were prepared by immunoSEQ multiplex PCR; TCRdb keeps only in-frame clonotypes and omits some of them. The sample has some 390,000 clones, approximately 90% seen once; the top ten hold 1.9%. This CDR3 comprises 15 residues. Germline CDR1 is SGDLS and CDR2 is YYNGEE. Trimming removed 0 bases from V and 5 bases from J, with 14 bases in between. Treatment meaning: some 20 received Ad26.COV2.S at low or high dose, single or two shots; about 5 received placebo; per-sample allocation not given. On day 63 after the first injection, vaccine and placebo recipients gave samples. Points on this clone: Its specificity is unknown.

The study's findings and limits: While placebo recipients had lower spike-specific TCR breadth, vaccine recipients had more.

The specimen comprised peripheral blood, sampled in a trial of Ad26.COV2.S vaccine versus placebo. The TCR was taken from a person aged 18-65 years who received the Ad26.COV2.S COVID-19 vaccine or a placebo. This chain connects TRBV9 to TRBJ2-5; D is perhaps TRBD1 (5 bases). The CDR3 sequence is CASSVDYSGSETQYF. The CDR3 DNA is TGTGCCAGCAGCGTAGATTATTCAGGGTCGGAGACCCAGTACTTC.